Following are 13 T cell receptor beta chains from one sample sequenced in a study of T cell repertoires in cytomegalovirus infection. These receptors' antigens are unknown. Using its own MiXCR run on the reads, TCRdb lists one record per CDR3 protein. This sample yields about 890,000 distinct CDR3 sequences, of which approximately 33% are seen a single time; around an eighth belongs to the top ten. The material sequenced was cultured CD8+ T cells from PBMCs, taken from culture after CMV antigen stimulation. Receptor source: a human donor in good health (CMV status not recorded). Some clones in this sample may be carry-over from other donors' samples.

This clonotype was counted ten times or more. The J gene is TRBJ1-6, the V gene TRBV12-3 or TRBV12-4, with a tentative D call TRBD1 (6 bases). This CDR3 contains 18 residues. Trimming removed 5 bases from V and 5 bases from J, with 22 bases in between. The CDR3 is CASSPTRDTESNNSPLHF. For the CDR3, the DNA is TGTGCCAGCAGTCCCACCCGGGACACCGAATCTAATAATTCACCCCTCCACTTT.

The chain recombines TRBV5-4 with TRBJ1-1; the match to TRBD1 covers 7 bases. Per germline, CDR1 SGHNT and CDR2 YYREEE (reference sequence). Trimming took 4 bases from V and 9 from J; bases not matched to a gene: 6. The CDR3 contains 12 residues. CDR3 sequence (DNA): TGTGCCAGCAGCGGGGACAGTCTAAAAGCTTTCTTT. This sequence encodes CASSGDSLKAFF. The entire variable domain, with the rest obtained from reference TRBV5-4 and TRBJ1-1, is as follows: ETGVTQSPTHLIKTRGQQVTLRCSSQSGHNTVSWYQQALGQGPQFIFQYYREEENGRGNFPPRFSGLQFPNYSSELNVNALELDDSALYLCASSGDSLKAFFGQGTRLTVV.

This clonotype occurred a few times. The chain is built from TRBV5-4 and TRBJ2-1; tentative D call: TRBD1 (5 bases). The CDR3 totals 15 residues. Germline loops: CDR1 SGHNT, CDR2 YYREEE (reference sequence). Between the trimmed V and J ends, which lost 0 bases and 2 bases, there was a span of 9 bases. The CDR3 loop reads CASSLAGYPYNEQFF. CDR3 nucleotide sequence: TGTGCCAGCAGCTTGGCAGGGTATCCCTACAATGAGCAGTTCTTC.

This clonotype has a handful of counts. This chain connects TRBV19 to TRBJ1-5; no clear D gene. The length of the CDR3 is 14 residues. The V end was cut by 1 base, the J end by 3 bases, with 7 bases between. Looked up from germline, CDR1 is LNHDA and CDR2 is SQIVND (reference sequence). The DNA of the CDR3 is TGTGCCAGTAGTATAGCCACGATCAATCAGCCCCAGCATTTT. It codes for CASSIATINQPQHF.

The chain is built from TRBV9 and TRBJ2-1, with D perhaps matching TRBD2 (5 bases). V shed 7 bases and J shed 5 bases, with 16 bases lying between them. The CDR3 is 14 residues long. Per the germline V gene, CDR1 is SGDLS and CDR2 is YYNGEE. CDR3 coding DNA: TGTGCCAGCTCGTCCGGAGGATTGGACAATGAGCAGTTCTTC. The encoded protein is CASSSGGLDNEQFF. Using reference TRBV9 and TRBJ2-1 for the parts outside the CDR3, the full variable domain is DSGVTQTPKHLITATGQRVTLRCSPRSGDLSVYWYQQSLDQGLQFLIQYYNGEERAKGNILERFSAQQFPDLHSELNLSSLELGDSALYFCASSSGGLDNEQFFGPGTRLTVL.

The chain uses TRBV9 and TRBJ1-2, with 11 bases lining up with TRBD1. Germline V gene lookup returns CDR1 SGDLS and CDR2 YYNGEE. The CDR3 consists of 17 residues. The V and J ends lost 2 bases and 4 bases, in that order; junction bases with no gene match: 10. The CDR3 here is CASSVGQGAGGLYGYTF. Written as DNA, the CDR3 is TGTGCCAGCAGCGTTGGACAGGGGGCTGGGGGGCTCTATGGCTACACCTTC.

This clonotype was found once. V is TRBV27 and J is TRBJ1-1; 7 nucleotides line up with TRBD1. Germline loops: CDR1 MNHEY, CDR2 SMNVEV (reference sequence). This CDR3 contains 14 residues. V was clipped by 2 bases and J by 8 bases; unmatched bases: 8. DNA of the CDR3: TGTGCCAGCAGTTTAGTAGGGGGCAGGTGGGAAGCTTTCTTT. Encoded protein: CASSLVGGRWEAFF.

CDR3 protein: CASSTGPKMGYTF. CDR3 DNA: TGTGCCAGTAGTACCGGACCTAAGATGGGCTACACCTTC. The gene calls are TRBV19 and TRBJ1-2; D uncertain. This CDR3 spans 13 amino acids. Germline CDR1 reads LNHDA; CDR2 reads SQIVND (reference sequence). Trimming shortened V by 4 bases and J by 8 bases, and 14 bases separated the two germline ends. Full variable domain (remainder filled in from reference TRBV19 and TRBJ1-2): DGGITQSPKYLFRKEGQNVTLSCEQNLNHDAMYWYRQDPGQGLRLIYYSQIVNDFQKGDIAEGYSVSREKKESFPLTVTSAQKNPTAFYLCASSTGPKMGYTFGSGTRLTVV.

This clonotype was detected only a few times. The chain has TRBV4-3 and TRBJ2-2; weak D call: TRBD2 (6 bases). The germline CDR1 and CDR2 sequences are LGHNA and YSLEER. V lost 0 bases and J 7 bases, leaving 12 bases between the germline ends. The CDR3 contains 15 residues. The CDR3 sequence: CASSQDKGGVGELFF. CDR3 DNA sequence: TGCGCCAGCAGCCAAGATAAGGGCGGGGTCGGGGAGCTGTTTTTT.

This clonotype came up a few times. The chain employs TRBV6-1 and TRBJ2-3; D is unresolved. Germline V gives CDR1 MNHNS, CDR2 SASEGT. The V and J ends lost 6 bases and 0 bases respectively, with 13 bases between them. This CDR3 comprises 15 residues. The CDR3 nucleotides are TGTGCCAGCAGGGCCCTATCTTCTAGCACAGATACGCAGTATTTT. The encoded protein is CASRALSSSTDTQYF.

V is TRBV27 and J is TRBJ2-3, with 7 bases fitting TRBD1. V shed 5 bases, J shed 2 bases, and the junction held 10 bases outside the gene matches. The CDR3 is 16 amino acids. Germline values: CDR1 MNHEY, CDR2 SMNVEV (reference sequence). The CDR3 DNA follows: TGTGCCAGCAGTAAGATGAGGGGGCAGAACACAGATACGCAGTATTTT. It yields the protein CASSKMRGQNTDTQYF.

This chain links TRBV7-9 with TRBJ1-1, with 7 bases matching TRBD1. The V gene end was trimmed by 5 bases and the J gene end by 5 bases; junction bases not matched to a gene: 11. CDR1 and CDR2 from the germline V gene are SEHNR and FQNEAQ (reference sequence). This CDR3 spans 15 amino acids. CDR3 loop: CASSPTETGHTEAFF. The CDR3 nucleotides read TGTGCCAGCAGCCCCACTGAGACAGGGCATACTGAAGCTTTCTTT.

The sample holds one count of this clonotype. The chain uses TRBV29-1 and TRBJ2-1, with 9 positions matching TRBD1. From germline, CDR1 is SQVTM and CDR2 ANQGSEA. After removal of 0 bases from V and 2 bases from J, the junction contained 5 bases not matched to a gene. There are 16 residues in the CDR3. The DNA of the CDR3 is TGCAGCGTTGAAGATCCCCGGACAGGGGCCTACAATGAGCAGTTCTTC. Translated, it gives CSVEDPRTGAYNEQFF.